This T cell receptor beta chain was observed in a study of T cell repertoires in cytomegalovirus infection. Study-level background: HLA-C-restricted CMV epitopes, recently identified, and well-studied HLA-B-restricted ones were used by the study. Public signatures in TCR beta pointed to CMV infection and matching HLA type.

General observations from the study: Carriers of CMV and the relevant HLA type were discriminated by public TCR beta frequency.

About this clonotype itself: Its matching antigen is unknown.

Trimming took 4 bases from V and 0 from J, leaving 18 bases between them. Germline-derived CDR1 and CDR2 are MNHEY and SMNVEV (reference sequence). The CDR3 contains 18 residues. In TCRdb, the reads were re-called with MiXCR into one record per CDR3 protein. Of roughly 990,000 distinct CDR3 sequences listed, 30% to 40% are singletons. The rearrangement uses TRBV27 and TRBJ1-4; D might be TRBD1 (6 bases). This clonotype originated in a human donor in good health (CMV status not recorded). Some clones in this sample may be carry-over from other donors' samples. Sequenced here: cultured CD8+ T cells from PBMCs, sampled from culture after CMV antigen stimulation. The CDR3 reads CASSWTAPSLTTNEKLFF. Written as DNA, the CDR3 is TGTGCCAGCAGTTGGACAGCTCCGTCTTTGACAACTAATGAAAAACTGTTTTTT.